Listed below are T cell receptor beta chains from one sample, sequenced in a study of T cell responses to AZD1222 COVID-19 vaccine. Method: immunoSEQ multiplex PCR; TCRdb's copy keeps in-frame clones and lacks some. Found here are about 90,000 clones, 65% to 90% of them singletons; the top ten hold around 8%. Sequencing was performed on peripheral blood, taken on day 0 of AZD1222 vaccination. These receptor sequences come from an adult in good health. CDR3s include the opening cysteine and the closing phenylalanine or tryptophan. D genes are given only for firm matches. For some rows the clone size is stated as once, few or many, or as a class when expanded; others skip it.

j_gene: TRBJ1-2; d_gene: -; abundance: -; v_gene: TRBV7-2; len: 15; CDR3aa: CASSLLVYTPYGYTF; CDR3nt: TGTGCCAGCAGCTTGTTGGTTTATACGCCCTATGGCTACACCTTC
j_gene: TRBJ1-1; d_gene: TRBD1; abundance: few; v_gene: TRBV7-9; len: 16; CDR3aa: CASSDYRGSQYTEAFF; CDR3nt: TGTGCCAGCAGCGATTACAGGGGTAGTCAGTACACTGAAGCTTTCTTT
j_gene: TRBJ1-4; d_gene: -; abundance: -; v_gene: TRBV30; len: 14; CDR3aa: CAWSVKGTNEKLFF; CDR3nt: TGTGCCTGGAGTGTAAAGGGGACTAATGAAAAACTGTTTTTT
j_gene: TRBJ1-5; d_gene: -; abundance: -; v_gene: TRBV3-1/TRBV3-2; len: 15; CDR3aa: CASSPRSGGNQPQHF; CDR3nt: TGTGCCAGCAGCCCGAGATCGGGGGGCAATCAGCCCCAGCATTTT
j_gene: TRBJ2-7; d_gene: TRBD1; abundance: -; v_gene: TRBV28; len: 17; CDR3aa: CASSFPIGQGFSYEQYF; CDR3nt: TGTGCCAGCAGTTTCCCCATCGGACAGGGGTTCTCCTACGAGCAGTACTTC
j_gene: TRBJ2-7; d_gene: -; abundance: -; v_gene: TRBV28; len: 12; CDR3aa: CASSISSYEQYF; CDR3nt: TGTGCCAGCAGTATAAGCTCCTACGAGCAGTACTTC
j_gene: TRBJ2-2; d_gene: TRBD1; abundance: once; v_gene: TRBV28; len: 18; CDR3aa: CASSYPLTGRLNTGELFF; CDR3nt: TGTGCCAGCAGTTACCCTTTGACAGGGCGACTTAACACCGGGGAGCTGTTTTTT
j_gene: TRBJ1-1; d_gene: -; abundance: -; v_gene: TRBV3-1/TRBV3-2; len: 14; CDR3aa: CASSQDAGRAEAFF; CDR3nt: TGTGCCAGCAGCCAAGATGCAGGGAGGGCTGAAGCTTTCTTT
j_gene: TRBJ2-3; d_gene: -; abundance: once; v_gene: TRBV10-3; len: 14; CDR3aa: CAILSGTMGDTQYF; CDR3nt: TGTGCCATCTTATCGGGAACTATGGGAGATACGCAGTATTTT
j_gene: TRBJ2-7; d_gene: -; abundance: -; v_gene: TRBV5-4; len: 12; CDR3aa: CASSFDGLEQYF; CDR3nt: TGTGCCAGCAGCTTCGACGGCCTCGAGCAGTACTTC
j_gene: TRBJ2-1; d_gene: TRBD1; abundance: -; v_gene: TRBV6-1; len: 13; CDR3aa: CASRETGDNEQFF; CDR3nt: TGTGCCAGCCGTGAGACAGGGGACAATGAGCAGTTCTTC
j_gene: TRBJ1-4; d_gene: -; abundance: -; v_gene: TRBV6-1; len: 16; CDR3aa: CASSERAGRVNEKLFF; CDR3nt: TGTGCCAGCAGTGAAAGGGCAGGCAGGGTCAATGAAAAACTGTTTTTT
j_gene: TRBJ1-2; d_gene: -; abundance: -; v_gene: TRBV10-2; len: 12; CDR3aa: CASQGSNYGYTF; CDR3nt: TGCGCCAGCCAGGGCAGCAACTATGGCTACACCTTC
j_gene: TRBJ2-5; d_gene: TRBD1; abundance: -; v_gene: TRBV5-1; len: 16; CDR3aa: CASSARDRGGQETQYF; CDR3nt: TGCGCCAGCAGCGCCCGGGACAGAGGGGGCCAAGAGACCCAGTACTTC